This T cell receptor (beta chain) was sequenced for a study of cytomegalovirus exposure and HLA in healthy donors. CDR3 length: 16 amino acids. Germline CDR1 and CDR2: SGHAT and FQNNGV. With 5 bases removed from V and 3 bases from J, the gap between germline ends came to 17 bases. Primers included in the PCR were 60 Vbeta and 13 Jbeta primers. Method: immunoSEQ multiplex PCR; TCRdb's copy keeps in-frame clones and lacks some. Among tens of thousands of clones listed, 74% were seen once. Sequenced sample: PBMCs. The receptor's source is a human donor in good health. The chain couples TRBV11-2 to TRBJ1-5; TRBD1 is a possible D gene (6 bases). CDR3 amino acids: CASSTEGGSNNQPQHF. DNA for the CDR3: TGTGCCAGCAGCACAGAGGGGGGGAGTAACAATCAGCCCCAGCATTTT.